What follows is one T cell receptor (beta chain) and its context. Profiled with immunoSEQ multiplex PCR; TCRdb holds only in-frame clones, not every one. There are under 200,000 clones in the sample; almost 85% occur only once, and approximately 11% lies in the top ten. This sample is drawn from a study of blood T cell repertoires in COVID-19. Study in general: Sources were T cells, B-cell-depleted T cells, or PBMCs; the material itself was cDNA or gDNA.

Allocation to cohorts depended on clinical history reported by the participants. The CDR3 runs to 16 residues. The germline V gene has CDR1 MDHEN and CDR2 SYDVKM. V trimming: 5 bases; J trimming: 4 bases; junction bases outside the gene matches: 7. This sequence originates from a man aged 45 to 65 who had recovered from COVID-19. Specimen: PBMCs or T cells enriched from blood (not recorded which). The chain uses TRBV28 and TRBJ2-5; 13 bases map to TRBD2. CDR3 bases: TGTGCCAGCAGTGGGGGGACTAGCGGGATTAGAGAGACCCAGTACTTC. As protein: CASSGGTSGIRETQYF.